The rows below give T cell receptor beta chains drawn from one sample of a study of T cell repertoires in cytomegalovirus infection. TCRdb reanalysed the reads using MiXCR and keeps one entry per CDR3 protein. Seen here are 250,000 or so distinct CDR3 sequences, 9% to 15% observed once, and the top ten hold 1.6%. Source material: PBMCs. These receptors all come from a human donor in good health (CMV status not recorded). Some clones in this sample may be carry-over from other donors' samples. Both conserved end residues are part of each CDR3. The order of the fields is clone size, D gene, J gene, V gene, CDR3 DNA, CDR3 protein. D genes are given only for firm matches. Some rows mark clone size as missing; the rest say once, few, many or name a class of expanded clone.

few NA TRBJ2-5 TRBV27 TGTGCCAGCAGTTCATACGAGACCCAGTACTTC CASSSYETQYF
NA NA TRBJ1-1 TRBV14 TGTGCCAGCAGCCAAGATTTGGGGTCGTGGGGAAACGCTGAAGCTTTCTTT CASSQDLGSWGNAEAFF
many NA TRBJ1-6 TRBV28 TGTGCCAGCAGTTTTACGGGTGGTAATTCACCCCTCCACTTT CASSFTGGNSPLHF
many NA TRBJ1-1 TRBV6-1 TGTGCCAGCAGTCCTGACTGGGGGAACACTGAAGCTTTCTTT CASSPDWGNTEAFF
many TRBD2 TRBJ2-1 TRBV6-2/TRBV6-3 TGTGCCAGCAGTCTCCTAGCGGGGGCTGGCGATGAGCAGTTCTTC CASSLLAGAGDEQFF
many NA TRBJ1-2 TRBV28 TGTGCCAGCAGTGGGACGGATATCTATGGCTACACCTTC CASSGTDIYGYTF
few TRBD1 TRBJ2-7 TRBV2 TGTGCCAGCAGTGAAATGGGACAGGGCTACGAGCAGTACTTC CASSEMGQGYEQYF
NA TRBD2 TRBJ2-3 TRBV20-1 TGCAGTGCTAGAGGGACTAGCGGGACCCCAGATACGCAGTATTTT CSARGTSGTPDTQYF
few TRBD1 TRBJ1-1 TRBV11-3 TGTGCCAGCAGCCGAGAGGACAGGGAAGGCACTGAAGCTTTCTTT CASSREDREGTEAFF
many NA TRBJ2-3 TRBV25-1 TGTGCCAGCAGTGAACGGGGCGGAAGCACAGATACGCAGTATTTT CASSERGGSTDTQYF
NA NA TRBJ1-2 TRBV18 TGTGCCAGCTCACCGGGGCCCGAGAGCTACACCTTC CASSPGPESYTF
NA TRBD1 TRBJ2-5 TRBV6-2/TRBV6-3 TGTGCCAGCGGGACAGGGTTGGGAGAGACCCAGTACTTC CASGTGLGETQYF
few TRBD1 TRBJ2-7 TRBV28 TGTGCCAGCACACTCGGGACAGGGCGCGACGAGCAGTACTTC CASTLGTGRDEQYF
many NA TRBJ1-1 TRBV19 TGTGCCAGTAGTATACTCGGCCCGAACACTGAAGCTTTCTTT CASSILGPNTEAFF
many TRBD2 TRBJ2-2 TRBV4-3 TGCGCCAGCAGCCAAGACCTGACTAGCGCGAACACCGGGGAGCTGTTTTTT CASSQDLTSANTGELFF
NA TRBD1 TRBJ1-4 TRBV5-5 TGTGCCAGCAGCTTTATCCCGGGACAGGCTAATGAAAAACTGTTTTTT CASSFIPGQANEKLFF
many NA TRBJ1-5 TRBV28 TGTGCCAGCATGGGGCCCGGGGGCAATCAGCCCCAGCATTTT CASMGPGGNQPQHF
NA TRBD2 TRBJ2-1 TRBV28 TGTGCCAGCGTGACTAGCCTCTTCTCCTACAATGAGCAGTTCTTC CASVTSLFSYNEQFF
few TRBD2 TRBJ2-3 TRBV19 TGTGCCAGCTCTAGCGGGGCTAGCACAGATACGCAGTATTTT CASSSGASTDTQYF
many NA TRBJ1-6 TRBV5-1 TGCGCCAGCAGCTTGGAACCCCGCTCCTATAATTCACCCCTCCACTTT CASSLEPRSYNSPLHF
many NA TRBJ2-3 TRBV7-6 TGTGCCAGCAGCTTAAGCCGGGCCGCCACAGATACGCAGTATTTT CASSLSRAATDTQYF
many NA TRBJ2-7 TRBV6-2/TRBV6-3 TGTGCCAGCAGTTCACTCCGGGAGTCGGCCGAGCAGTACTTC CASSSLRESAEQYF
NA NA TRBJ2-3 TRBV20-1 TGCAGTGCCACCCTCCTACGTTCAGATACGCAGTATTTT CSATLLRSDTQYF
many NA TRBJ2-2 TRBV28 TGTGCCAGCAGTTTCGGCAGGGTTGAATCCGGGGAGCTGTTTTTT CASSFGRVESGELFF